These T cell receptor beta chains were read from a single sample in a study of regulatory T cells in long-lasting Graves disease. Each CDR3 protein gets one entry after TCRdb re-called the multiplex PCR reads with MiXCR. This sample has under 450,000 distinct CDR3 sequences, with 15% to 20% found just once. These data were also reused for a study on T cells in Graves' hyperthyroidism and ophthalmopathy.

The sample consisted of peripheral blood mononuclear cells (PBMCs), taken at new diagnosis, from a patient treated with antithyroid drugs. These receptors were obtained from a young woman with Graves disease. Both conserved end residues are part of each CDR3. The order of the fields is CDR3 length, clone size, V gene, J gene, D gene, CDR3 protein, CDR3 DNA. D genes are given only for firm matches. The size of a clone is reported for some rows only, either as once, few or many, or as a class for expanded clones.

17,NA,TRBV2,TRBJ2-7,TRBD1,CASSLSGTGYESYEQYF,TGTGCCAGCAGTTTGTCCGGGACAGGGTATGAAAGCTACGAGCAGTACTTC
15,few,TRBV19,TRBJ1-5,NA,CASSPRGLGNQPQHF,TGTGCCAGTAGTCCAAGGGGTTTAGGCAATCAGCCCCAGCATTTT
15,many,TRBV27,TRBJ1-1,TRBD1,CASRDPGQGIAEAFF,TGTGCCAGTCGGGACCCGGGACAGGGGATAGCTGAAGCTTTCTTT
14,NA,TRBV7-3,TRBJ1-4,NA,CASSLTAGNEKLFF,TGTGCCAGCAGCTTAACCGCGGGGAATGAAAAACTGTTTTTT
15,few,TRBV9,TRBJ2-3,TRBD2,CASSVSGRWTDTQYF,TGTGCCAGCAGCGTGAGCGGGAGGTGGACAGATACGCAGTATTTT
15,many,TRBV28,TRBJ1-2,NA,CASSGPMGAAYGYTF,TGTGCCAGCAGTGGCCCAATGGGGGCGGCCTATGGCTACACCTTC
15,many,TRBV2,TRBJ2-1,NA,CASSETGVPYNEQFF,TGTGCCAGCAGTGAAACGGGCGTCCCCTACAATGAGCAGTTCTTC
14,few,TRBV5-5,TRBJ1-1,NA,CASSPWAMNTEAFF,TGTGCCAGCAGCCCCTGGGCCATGAACACTGAAGCTTTCTTT
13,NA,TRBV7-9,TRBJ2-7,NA,CASSPVAPGEQYF,TGTGCCAGCAGCCCTGTAGCCCCAGGCGAGCAGTACTTC
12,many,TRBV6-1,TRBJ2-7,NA,CASSEEGMGQYF,TGTGCCAGCAGTGAAGAGGGAATGGGGCAGTACTTC
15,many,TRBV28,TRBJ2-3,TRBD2,CASSFWAAGADTQYF,TGTGCCAGCAGTTTTTGGGCAGCGGGGGCGGATACGCAGTATTTT
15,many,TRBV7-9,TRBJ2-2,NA,CASSRSGSNTGELFF,TGTGCCAGCAGCCGGAGCGGATCGAACACCGGGGAGCTGTTTTTT
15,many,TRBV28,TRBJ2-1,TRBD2,CASSTGLAHSNEQFF,TGTGCCAGCAGTACGGGACTAGCTCATTCCAATGAGCAGTTCTTC
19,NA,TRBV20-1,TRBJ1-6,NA,CSARTTRTGALYYNSPLHF,TGCAGTGCTAGGACGACCCGGACTGGGGCCCTCTATTATAATTCACCCCTCCACTTT
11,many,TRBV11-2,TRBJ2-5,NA,CASSLQETQYF,TGTGCCAGCAGCCTTCAAGAGACCCAGTACTTC
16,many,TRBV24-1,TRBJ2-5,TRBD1,CATSDLPGQGAETQYF,TGTGCCACCAGTGATTTGCCCGGACAGGGGGCCGAGACCCAGTACTTC
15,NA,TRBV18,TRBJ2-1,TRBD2,CASSPTLAEYNEQFF,TGTGCCAGCTCACCGACCCTAGCGGAGTACAATGAGCAGTTCTTC
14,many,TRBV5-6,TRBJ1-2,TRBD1,CASSLADRVRGYTF,TGTGCCAGCAGCTTGGCCGACAGGGTCAGGGGCTACACCTTC
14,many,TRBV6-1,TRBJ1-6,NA,CASSDPPRNSPLHF,TGTGCCAGCAGTGATCCCCCGAGGAATTCACCCCTCCACTTT
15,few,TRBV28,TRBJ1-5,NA,CASSLAGPSNQPQHF,TGTGCCAGCAGTTTGGCAGGGCCAAGCAATCAGCCCCAGCATTTT
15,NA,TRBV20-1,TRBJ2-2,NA,CSAAPGGLSTGELFF,TGCAGTGCCGCCCCCGGGGGGCTTTCCACCGGGGAGCTGTTTTTT
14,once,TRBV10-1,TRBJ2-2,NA,CASSAGTNTGELFF,TGCGCCAGCAGTGCCGGGACGAACACCGGGGAGCTGTTTTTT
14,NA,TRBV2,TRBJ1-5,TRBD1,CASRATDFRTGQHF,TGTGCCAGCAGAGCTACCGACTTTCGGACAGGCCAGCATTTT
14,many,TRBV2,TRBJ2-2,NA,CASSGGSYTGELFF,TGTGCCAGCAGTGGGGGTTCGTACACCGGGGAGCTGTTTTTT
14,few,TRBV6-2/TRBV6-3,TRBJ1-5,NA,CASSYEGFIQPQHF,TGTGCCAGCAGTTACGAGGGGTTTATTCAGCCCCAGCATTTT
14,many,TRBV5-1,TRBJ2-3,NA,CASRQEPSTDTQYF,TGCGCCAGCAGACAGGAACCTAGCACAGATACGCAGTATTTT
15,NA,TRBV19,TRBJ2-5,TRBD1,CASSIGTGGQETQYF,TGTGCCAGTAGTATCGGGACAGGGGGTCAAGAGACCCAGTACTTC
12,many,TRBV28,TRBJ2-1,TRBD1,CASRADRAKQFF,TGTGCCAGCAGAGCGGACAGGGCTAAGCAGTTCTTC
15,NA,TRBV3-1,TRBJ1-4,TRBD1,CAGGRWTGPNEKLFF,TGTGCCGGCGGCAGGTGGACAGGGCCTAATGAAAAGCTGTTTTTT
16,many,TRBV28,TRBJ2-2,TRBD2,CASSVGTSGYTGELFF,TGTGCCAGCAGTGTTGGGACTAGCGGGTACACCGGGGAGCTGTTTTTT
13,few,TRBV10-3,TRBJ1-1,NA,CAISESEGTEAFF,TGTGCCATCAGTGAGTCGGAGGGCACTGAAGCTTTCTTT
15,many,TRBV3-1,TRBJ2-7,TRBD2,CASSQASGPTYEQYF,TGTGCCAGCAGCCAAGCTAGCGGCCCGACCTACGAGCAGTACTTC
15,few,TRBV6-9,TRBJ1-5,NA,CASSYQGPGNQPQHF,TGTGCCAGCAGTTACCAGGGTCCGGGCAATCAGCCCCAGCATTTT
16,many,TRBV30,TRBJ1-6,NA,CAGNLEGVRNNSPLHF,TGTGCCGGCAACCTTGAGGGGGTTCGAAATAATTCACCCCTCCACTTT
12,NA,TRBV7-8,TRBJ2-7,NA,CASSLTVDEQYF,TGTGCCAGCAGCCTGACAGTGGACGAGCAGTACTTC
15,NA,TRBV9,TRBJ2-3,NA,CASSVGGGTTDAQYF,TGTGCCAGCAGCGTAGGGGGCGGGACCACAGATGCGCAGTATTTT
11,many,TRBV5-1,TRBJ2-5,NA,CASGAEETQYF,TGTGCCAGCGGAGCGGAAGAGACCCAGTACTTC
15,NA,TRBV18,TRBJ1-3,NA,CASSPLAGEGNTIYF,TGTGCCAGCTCACCATTGGCAGGCGAGGGAAACACCATATATTTT
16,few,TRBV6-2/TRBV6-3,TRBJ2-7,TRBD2,CAVTEIAGVGVYEQYF,TGTGCCGTGACTGAGATAGCGGGAGTGGGGGTCTACGAGCAGTACTTC
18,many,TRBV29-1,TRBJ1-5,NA,CSVAMGAAGFLGNQPQHF,TGCAGCGTTGCCATGGGGGCCGCTGGATTCCTTGGCAATCAGCCCCAGCATTTT
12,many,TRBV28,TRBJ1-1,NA,CASQSVNTEAFF,TGTGCCAGCCAATCGGTGAACACTGAAGCTTTCTTT
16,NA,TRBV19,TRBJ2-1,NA,CASSTSGTHSYNEQFF,TGTGCCAGTAGTACCTCAGGGACCCACTCCTACAATGAGCAGTTCTTC
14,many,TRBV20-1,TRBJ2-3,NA,CSATGRFSTDTQYF,TGCAGTGCTACGGGGCGCTTTAGCACAGATACGCAGTATTTT
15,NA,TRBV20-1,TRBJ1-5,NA,CSARSPRGGGQPQHF,TGCAGTGCTAGATCCCCTCGGGGGGGCGGTCAGCCCCAGCATTTT
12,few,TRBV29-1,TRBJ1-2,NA,CSVGGPSVGYTF,TGCAGCGTTGGAGGACCTTCGGTTGGCTACACCTTC
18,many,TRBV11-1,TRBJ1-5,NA,CASSLAQVERGDYQPQHF,TGTGCCAGCAGCTTAGCGCAGGTGGAGAGGGGAGATTATCAGCCCCAGCATTTT
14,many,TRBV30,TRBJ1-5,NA,CAWSRPGGNQPQHF,TGTGCCTGGAGCCGTCCAGGGGGCAATCAGCCCCAGCATTTT
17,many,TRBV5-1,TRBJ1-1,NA,CASSLAGSPGTNTEAFF,TGCGCCAGCAGCTTGGCGGGAAGTCCAGGGACGAACACTGAAGCTTTCTTT
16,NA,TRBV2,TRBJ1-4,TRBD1,CASSLSGTGRNEKLFF,TGTGCCAGCAGTTTGTCCGGGACAGGTAGAAATGAAAAACTGTTTTTT
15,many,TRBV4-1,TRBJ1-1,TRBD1,CASSPGQGPKTEAFF,TGCGCCAGCAGCCCAGGACAGGGTCCGAAAACTGAAGCTTTCTTT
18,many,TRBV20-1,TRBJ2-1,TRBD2,CSARDALVGLEDYNEQFF,TGCAGTGCTAGAGATGCGCTAGTGGGACTAGAAGACTACAATGAGCAGTTCTTC
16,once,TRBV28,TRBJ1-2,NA,CASSLEAGRGVYGYTF,TGTGCCAGCAGTTTAGAGGCGGGGCGTGGGGTCTATGGCTACACCTTC
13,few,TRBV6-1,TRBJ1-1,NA,CAGNREMNTEAFF,TGTGCCGGTAACAGGGAGATGAACACTGAAGCTTTCTTT
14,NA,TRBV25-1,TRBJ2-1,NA,CASSEVGSSHEQFF,TGTGCCAGCAGTGAAGTGGGTAGCAGCCATGAGCAGTTCTTC